The clone carrying this TCR beta chain has more than one count but fewer than ten. Antigen unknown. Each CDR3 protein gets one entry after TCRdb re-called the 5' RACE reads with MiXCR. Seen here are a few hundred thousand distinct CDR3 sequences, under 20% observed once, and the top ten hold less than 30%. This sample was included in a study of T-cell memory formation after mild COVID-19. General study findings and limits: Clones contracting across day 15 to 85 had a balanced CD4/CD8 profile; later expanding clones leaned CD4+.

The CDR3 contains 12 residues. The germline CDR1 and CDR2 sequences are ENHRY and SYGVKD. With 8 bases removed from V and 4 bases from J, the gap between germline ends came to 9 bases. This TCR was sampled from a man between 18 and 35 years old who had mild COVID-19 (a few samples of this study predate the infection). Cell type and time point are not known. This chain connects TRBV10-3 to TRBJ1-3; D call uncertain. Material: PBMCs or a T cell subset sorted from them (not recorded which). CDR3 sequence reads: CAIGSGGNTIYF. The CDR3 coding sequence is TGTGCCATCGGATCGGGGGGAAACACCATATATTTT.